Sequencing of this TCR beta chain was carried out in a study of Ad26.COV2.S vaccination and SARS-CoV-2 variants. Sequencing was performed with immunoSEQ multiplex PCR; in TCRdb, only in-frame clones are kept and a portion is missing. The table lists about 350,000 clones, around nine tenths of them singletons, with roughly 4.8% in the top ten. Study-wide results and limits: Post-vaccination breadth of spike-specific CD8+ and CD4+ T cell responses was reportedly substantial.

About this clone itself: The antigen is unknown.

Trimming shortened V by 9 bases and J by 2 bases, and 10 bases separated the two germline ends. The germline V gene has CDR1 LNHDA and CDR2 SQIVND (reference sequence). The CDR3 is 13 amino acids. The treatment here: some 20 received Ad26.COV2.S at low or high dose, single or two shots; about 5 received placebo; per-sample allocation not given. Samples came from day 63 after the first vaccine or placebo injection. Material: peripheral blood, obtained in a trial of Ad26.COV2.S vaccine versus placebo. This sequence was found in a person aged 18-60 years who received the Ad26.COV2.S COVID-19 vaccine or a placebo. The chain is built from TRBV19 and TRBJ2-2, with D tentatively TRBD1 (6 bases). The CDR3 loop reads CASAGANTGELFF. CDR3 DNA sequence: TGTGCCAGCGCAGGGGCTAACACCGGGGAGCTGTTTTTT.